This T cell receptor beta chain stems from a study of T cell responses to AZD1222 COVID-19 vaccine. Regarding the study as a whole: Reportedly, close to half of spike-specific TCRs are directed against unmutated variant regions.

About this clone: Its antigen is still unknown.

Pooled samples include second doses given at about 4 or 12 weeks. Germline V lookup: CDR1 MNHNY, CDR2 SVGAGI (reference sequence). Germline trimming cut 2 bases from V and 4 bases from J; bases unmatched to any gene: 1. The CDR3 sequence is 13 residues long. Data came from immunoSEQ multiplex PCR; TCRdb stores just in-frame clones and leaves some out. The table lists roughly 150,000 clones, about 90% of them singletons. This TCR was recovered from an adult who received the AZD1222 COVID-19 vaccine. The V gene is TRBV6-6, the J gene TRBJ1-1; TRBD1 matches 7 bases. This specimen consisted of peripheral blood, obtained 28 days after the second AZD1222 dose. The CDR3 region has the DNA TGTGCCAGCAGTTACGCAGGGGGCACTGAAGCTTTCTTT. Its protein product is CASSYAGGTEAFF.